This T cell receptor beta chain was captured by sequencing in a study of T cell responses to AZD1222 COVID-19 vaccine. Overall study results and limits: Repertoires were obtained only post-peak T cell response. With two AZD1222 doses given, Spike-specific TCR breadth and depth both rose. The donor cohort was predominantly white British with a female majority, and clonal diversity may have been underestimated.

Concerning this clone: Its specificity is unknown.

Repertoires were generated with immunoSEQ multiplex PCR, while TCRdb's copy carries only in-frame clones and drops some. The sample records roughly 200,000 clones, roughly nine tenths being singletons. Germline V lookup: CDR1 GTSNPN, CDR2 SVGIG (reference sequence). With 0 bases removed from V and 8 bases from J, the gap between germline ends came to 11 bases. The CDR3 is made up of 13 amino acids. This TCR derives from an adult who received the AZD1222 COVID-19 vaccine. The chain employs TRBV30 and TRBJ1-5; no definite D call. Material: peripheral blood, obtained 28 days after the second AZD1222 dose. The CDR3 is CAWSVNRPEPQHF. CDR3 coding DNA: TGTGCCTGGAGTGTAAACCGTCCGGAGCCCCAGCATTTT.